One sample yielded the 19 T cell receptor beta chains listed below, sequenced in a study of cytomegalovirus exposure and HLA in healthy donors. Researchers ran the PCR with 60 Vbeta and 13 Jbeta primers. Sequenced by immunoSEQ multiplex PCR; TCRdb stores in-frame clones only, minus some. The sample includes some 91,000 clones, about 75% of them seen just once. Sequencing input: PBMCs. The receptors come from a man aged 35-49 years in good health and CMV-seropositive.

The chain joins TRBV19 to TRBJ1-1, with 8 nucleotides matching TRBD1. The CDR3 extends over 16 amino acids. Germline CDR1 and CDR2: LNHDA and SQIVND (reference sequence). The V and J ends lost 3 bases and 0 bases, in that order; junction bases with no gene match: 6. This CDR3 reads CASSISGTGMNTEAFF. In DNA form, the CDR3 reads TGTGCCAGTAGTATCTCCGGGACAGGCATGAACACTGAAGCTTTCTTT.

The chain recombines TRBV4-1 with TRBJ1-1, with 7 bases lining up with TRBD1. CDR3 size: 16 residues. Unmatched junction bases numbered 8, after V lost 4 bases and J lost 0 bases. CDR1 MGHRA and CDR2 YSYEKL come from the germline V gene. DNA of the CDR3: TGCGCCAGCAGCCCGGGACAGACCAATCTGAACACTGAAGCTTTCTTT. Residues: CASSPGQTNLNTEAFF.

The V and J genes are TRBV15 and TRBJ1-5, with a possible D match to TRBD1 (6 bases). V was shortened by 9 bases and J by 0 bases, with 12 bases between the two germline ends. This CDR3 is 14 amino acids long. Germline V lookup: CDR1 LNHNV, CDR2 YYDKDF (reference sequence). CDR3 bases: TGTGCCACAAGGACAGTTGATAGCAATCAGCCCCAGCATTTT. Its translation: CATRTVDSNQPQHF.

CDR3 in amino acids: CASGFLGMGGEAFF. CDR3 nucleotides: TGTGCTAGTGGTTTTCTGGGGATGGGGGGTGAAGCTTTCTTT. V and J are TRBV12-5 and TRBJ1-1; a possible D gene is TRBD1 (5 bases). CDR1 LGHNT and CDR2 FRNRAP come from the germline V gene. Between the trimmed V and J ends, which lost 3 bases and 7 bases, there was a span of 15 bases. This CDR3 has 14 amino acids.

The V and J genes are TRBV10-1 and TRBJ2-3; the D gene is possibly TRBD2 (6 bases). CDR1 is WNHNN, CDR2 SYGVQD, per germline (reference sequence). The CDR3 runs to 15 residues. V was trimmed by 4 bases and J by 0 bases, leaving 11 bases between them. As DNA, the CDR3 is TGCGCCAGCAGTGGGTTAGCGGCTAGCACAGATACGCAGTATTTT. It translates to CASSGLAASTDTQYF.

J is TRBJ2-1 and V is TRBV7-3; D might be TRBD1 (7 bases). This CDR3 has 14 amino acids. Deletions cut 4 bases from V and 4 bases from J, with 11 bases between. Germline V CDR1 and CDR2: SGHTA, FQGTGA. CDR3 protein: CASSSTGTYNEQFF. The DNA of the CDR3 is TGTGCCAGCAGCTCGACAGGGACTTACAATGAGCAGTTCTTC. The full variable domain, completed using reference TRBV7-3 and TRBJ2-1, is GAGVSQTPSNKVTEKGKYVELRCDPISGHTALYWYRQSLGQGPEFLIYFQGTGAADDSGLPNDRFFAVRPEGSVSTLKIQRTERGDSAVYLCASSSTGTYNEQFFGPGTRLTVL.

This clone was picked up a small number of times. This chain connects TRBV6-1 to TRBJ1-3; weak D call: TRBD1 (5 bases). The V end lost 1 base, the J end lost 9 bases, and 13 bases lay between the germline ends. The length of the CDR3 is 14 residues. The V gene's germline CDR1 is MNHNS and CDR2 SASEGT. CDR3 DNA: TGTGCCAGCAGTGAAGATTCAGGGTTAACCACCATATATTTT. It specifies CASSEDSGLTTIYF.

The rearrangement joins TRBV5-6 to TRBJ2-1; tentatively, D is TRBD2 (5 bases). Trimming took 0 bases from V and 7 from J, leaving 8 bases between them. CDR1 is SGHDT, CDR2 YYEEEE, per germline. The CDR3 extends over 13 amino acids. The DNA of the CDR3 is TGTGCCAGCAGCTTGGGAGCGGTGAATGAGCAGTTCTTC. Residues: CASSLGAVNEQFF.

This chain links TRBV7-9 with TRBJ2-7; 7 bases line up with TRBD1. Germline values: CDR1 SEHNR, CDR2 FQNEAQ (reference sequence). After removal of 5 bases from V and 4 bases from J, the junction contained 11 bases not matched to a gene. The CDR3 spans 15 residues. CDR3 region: CASSSTGEKTYEQYF. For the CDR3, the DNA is TGTGCCAGCAGCAGTACAGGGGAAAAGACTTACGAGCAGTACTTC.

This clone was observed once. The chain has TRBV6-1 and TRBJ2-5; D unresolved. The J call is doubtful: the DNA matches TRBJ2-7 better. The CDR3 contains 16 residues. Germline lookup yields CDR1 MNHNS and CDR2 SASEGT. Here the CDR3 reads CASSEALRVATYEQYF. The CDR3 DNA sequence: TGTGCCAGCAGTGAAGCGCTTCGGGTGGCGACCTACGAGCAGTACTTC.

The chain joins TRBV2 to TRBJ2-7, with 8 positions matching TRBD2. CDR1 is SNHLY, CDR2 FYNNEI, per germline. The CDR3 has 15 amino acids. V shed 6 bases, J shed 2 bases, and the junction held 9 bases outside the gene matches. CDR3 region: CASSLGRGVAYEQYF. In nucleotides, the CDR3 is TGTGCCAGCAGCCTGGGGCGGGGGGTCGCCTACGAGCAGTACTTC.

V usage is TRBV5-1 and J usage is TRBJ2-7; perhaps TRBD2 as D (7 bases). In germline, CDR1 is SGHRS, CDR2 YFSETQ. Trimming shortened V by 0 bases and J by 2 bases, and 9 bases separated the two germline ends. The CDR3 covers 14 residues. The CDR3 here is CASSLGGGPYEQYF. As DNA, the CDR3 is TGCGCCAGCAGCTTGGGGGGGGGCCCCTACGAGCAGTACTTC.

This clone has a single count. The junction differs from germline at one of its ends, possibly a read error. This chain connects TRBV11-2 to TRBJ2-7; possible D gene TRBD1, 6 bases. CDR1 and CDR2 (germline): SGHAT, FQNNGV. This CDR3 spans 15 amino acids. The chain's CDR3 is CASSLLGQNSHEQYF. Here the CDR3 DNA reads TGTGCCAGCAGCTTACTCGGACAGAACTCCCACGAGCAGTACTTC.

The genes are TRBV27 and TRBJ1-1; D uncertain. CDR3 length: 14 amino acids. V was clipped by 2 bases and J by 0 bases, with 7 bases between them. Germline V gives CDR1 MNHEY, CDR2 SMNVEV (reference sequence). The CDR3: CASSLNGMNTEAFF. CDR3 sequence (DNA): TGTGCCAGCAGTTTAAACGGGATGAACACTGAAGCTTTCTTT.

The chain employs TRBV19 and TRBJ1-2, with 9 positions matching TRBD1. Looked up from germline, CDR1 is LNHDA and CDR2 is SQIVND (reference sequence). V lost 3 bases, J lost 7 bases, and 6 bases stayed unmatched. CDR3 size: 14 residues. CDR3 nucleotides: TGTGCCAGTAGTATTACAGGGGGCAATGGTGGCTACACCTTC. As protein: CASSITGGNGGYTF.

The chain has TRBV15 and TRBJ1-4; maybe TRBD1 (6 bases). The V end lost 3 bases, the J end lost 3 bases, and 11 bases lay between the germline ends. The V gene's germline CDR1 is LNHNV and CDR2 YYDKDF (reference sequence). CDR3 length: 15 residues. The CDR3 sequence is CATSRPGQANEKLFF. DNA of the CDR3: TGTGCCACCAGCAGGCCGGGACAAGCTAATGAAAAACTGTTTTTT.

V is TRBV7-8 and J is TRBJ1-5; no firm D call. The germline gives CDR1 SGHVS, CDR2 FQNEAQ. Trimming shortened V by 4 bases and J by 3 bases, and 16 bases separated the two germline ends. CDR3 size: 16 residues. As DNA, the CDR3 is TGTGCCAGCAGCTCCGGAGTAGGTGCGGTCAATCAGCCCCAGCATTTT. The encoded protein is CASSSGVGAVNQPQHF.

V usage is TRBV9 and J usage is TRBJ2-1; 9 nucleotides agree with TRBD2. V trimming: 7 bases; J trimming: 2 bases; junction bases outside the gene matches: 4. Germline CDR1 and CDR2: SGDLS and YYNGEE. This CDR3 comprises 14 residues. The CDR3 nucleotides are TGTGCCAGCGGGACTAGCAATGCCTACAATGAGCAGTTCTTC. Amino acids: CASGTSNAYNEQFF.

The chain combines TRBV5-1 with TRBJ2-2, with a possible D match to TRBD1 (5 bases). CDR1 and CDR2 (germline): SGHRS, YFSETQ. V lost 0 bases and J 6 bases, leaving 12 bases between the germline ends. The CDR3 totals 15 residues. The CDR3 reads CASSLVVGQPGELFF. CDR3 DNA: TGCGCCAGCAGCTTGGTGGTCGGACAACCCGGGGAGCTGTTTTTT. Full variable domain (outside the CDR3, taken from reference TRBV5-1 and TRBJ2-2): KAGVTQTPRYLIKTRGQQVTLSCSPISGHRSVSWYQQTPGQGLQFLFEYFSETQRNKGNFPGRFSGRQFSNSRSEMNVSTLELGDSALYLCASSLVVGQPGELFFGEGSRLTVL.